This TCR beta chain appears in the sequencing data of a study of OX40 agonist ivuxolimab in advanced cancers. The CDR3 has 16 amino acids. Germline CDR1 is SGHRS and CDR2 is YFSETQ. V was trimmed by 7 bases and J by 4 bases, leaving 24 bases between them. Sequencing was performed with immunoSEQ multiplex PCR; in TCRdb, only in-frame clones are kept and a portion is missing. The profile shows about 64,000 clones, roughly 84% of them singletons. This receptor was taken from an adult with an advanced solid tumor such as melanoma, head and neck, liver or kidney cancer. The sample was CD4+ or CD8+ T cells sorted from blood, taken in a trial of the OX40 agonist ivuxolimab. V and J are TRBV5-1 and TRBJ2-7; a weak D match, TRBD2 (7 bases). CDR3: CASEAQQLGGAYEQYF. In DNA, the CDR3 is TGCGCCAGCGAGGCCCAGCAGCTTGGGGGGGCATACGAGCAGTACTTC.